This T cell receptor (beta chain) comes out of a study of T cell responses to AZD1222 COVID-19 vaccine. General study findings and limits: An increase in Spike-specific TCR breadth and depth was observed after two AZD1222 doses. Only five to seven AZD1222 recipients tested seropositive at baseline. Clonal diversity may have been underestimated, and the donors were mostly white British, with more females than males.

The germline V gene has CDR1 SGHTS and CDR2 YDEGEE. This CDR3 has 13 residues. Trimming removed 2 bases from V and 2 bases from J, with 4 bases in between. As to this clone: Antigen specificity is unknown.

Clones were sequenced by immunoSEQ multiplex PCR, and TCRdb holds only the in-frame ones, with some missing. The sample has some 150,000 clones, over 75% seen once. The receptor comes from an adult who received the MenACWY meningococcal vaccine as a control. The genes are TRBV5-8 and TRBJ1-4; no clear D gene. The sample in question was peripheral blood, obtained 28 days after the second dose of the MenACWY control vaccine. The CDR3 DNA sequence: TGTGCCAGCAGCTTAGGGACTAATGAAAAACTGTTTTTT. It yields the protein CASSLGTNEKLFF.